These 13 T cell receptor beta chains were all obtained from the same sample, sequenced in a study of blood T cell repertoires in COVID-19. The protocol was immunoSEQ multiplex PCR, while the TCRdb copy is restricted to in-frame clones and leaves out a portion. The repertoire has over 55,000 clones, roughly 85% of them found once; the top ten carry just over 40%. Sequences were obtained from peripheral blood. The receptors were sampled from a human donor in a cohort sampled during active COVID-19.

This sequence joins TRBV27 and TRBJ2-7, with TRBD2 matching 11 bases. This CDR3 has 15 amino acids. CDR1 is MNHEY and CDR2 is SMNVEV in the germline V gene (reference sequence). Trimming cost V 5 bases and J 3 bases; bases outside gene matches: 6. The CDR3 loop reads CASSPGTSGFYEQYF. CDR3 coding DNA: TGTGCCAGCAGTCCAGGGACTAGCGGCTTCTACGAGCAGTACTTC.

The rearrangement uses TRBV5-1 and TRBJ2-5, with TRBD2 identical over 7 bases. The CDR3 runs 15 residues. Per the germline V gene, CDR1 is SGHRS and CDR2 is YFSETQ. V lost 0 bases and J lost 4; bases outside the gene matches: 6. CDR3 coding DNA: TGCGCCAGCAGCTTGGGCGGGAGCCAGGGAGAGACCCAGTACTTC. It codes for CASSLGGSQGETQYF.

The chain uses TRBV27 and TRBJ2-5; unclear D gene. The CDR3 sequence is 13 residues long. Germline V gives CDR1 MNHEY, CDR2 SMNVEV (reference sequence). Deletions cut 6 bases from V and 4 bases from J, with 12 bases between. CDR3 DNA: TGTGCCAGCAGCCCGAGGTCCCCAGAGACCCAGTACTTC. Translating it yields CASSPRSPETQYF.

The genes are TRBV12-3 or TRBV12-4 and TRBJ1-5, with 7 bases matching TRBD1. V shed 5 bases, J shed 7 bases, and the junction held 5 bases outside the gene matches. The CDR3 has 13 amino acids. The CDR3 region is CASSPGGKQPQHF. CDR3 in DNA: TGTGCCAGCAGTCCAGGGGGGAAACAGCCCCAGCATTTT.

As concerns this clone: Mismatch with germline at one junction end may stem from a read error. The genes are TRBV6-1 and TRBJ1-5, with D possibly matching TRBD1 (5 bases). The CDR3 extends over 13 amino acids. Germline loops: CDR1 MNHNS, CDR2 SASEGT. In DNA form, the CDR3 reads TGTGCCAGCAGCGAAGGGGACTATCGGCCCCAGCATTTT. Translation gives CASSEGDYRPQHF.

V gene TRBV25-1 combines with J gene TRBJ2-2, with D possibly matching TRBD1 (5 bases). Germline V gene data show CDR1 as MGHDK and CDR2 as SYGVNS. CDR3 length: 14 amino acids. V lost 6 bases to trimming and J lost 5 bases, with 13 bases between them. CDR3 nucleotide sequence: TGTGCCAGCAGGGACACTTATTCAACCGGGGAGCTGTTTTTT. Protein: CASRDTYSTGELFF.

V is TRBV3-1 (or the pseudogene TRBV3-2) and J is TRBJ2-7; 7 positions agree with TRBD1. Trimming cost V 4 bases and J 7 bases; bases outside gene matches: 4. The germline V gene has CDR1 LGHDT and CDR2 YNNKEL (reference sequence). The CDR3 spans 12 residues. The CDR3 reads CASSPLQGEQYF. The CDR3 DNA is TGTGCCAGCAGCCCCCTACAGGGGGAGCAGTACTTC.

A single count supports this clone. The chain is built from TRBV21-1 and TRBJ1-1; TRBD1, the table's D call, was not compared with the DNA. TRBV21-1 is described as a pseudogene. There are 15 residues in the CDR3. CDR3 region: CASKGVTDRQTEAFF. DNA for the CDR3: TGTGCCAGCAAAGGGGTTACAGACAGGCAAACTGAAGCTTTCTTT.

This chain joins TRBV28 and TRBJ1-1, with D possibly TRBD1 on 5 matching bases. This CDR3 is 16 amino acids long. V was trimmed by 5 bases and J by 5 bases, leaving 21 bases between them. Germline assignment: CDR1 MDHEN and CDR2 SYDVKM. CDR3 protein: CASSRVPGIGGTEAFF. The CDR3 DNA reads as TGTGCCAGCAGTCGAGTTCCAGGGATCGGGGGGACTGAAGCTTTCTTT. Combining the CDR3 with reference TRBV28 and TRBJ1-1 gives the whole variable domain DVKVTQSSRYLVKRTGEKVFLECVQDMDHENMFWYRQDPGLGLRLIYFSYDVKMKEKGDIPEGYSVSREKKERFSLILESASTNQTSMYLCASSRVPGIGGTEAFFGQGTRLTVV.

The gene calls are TRBV29-1 and TRBJ2-2, with D unclear. This CDR3 is built from 13 residues. Germline V gene sequence: CDR1 SQVTM, CDR2 ANQGSEA. V shed 4 bases and J shed 2 bases, with 8 bases lying between them. The CDR3 loop is CSVVSRNTGELFF. The CDR3 bases are TGCAGCGTTGTTTCCCGTAACACCGGGGAGCTGTTTTTT.

V usage is TRBV6-1 and J usage is TRBJ2-7; TRBD2 agrees at 7 bases. The germline V gene has CDR1 MNHNS and CDR2 SASEGT. This CDR3 contains 14 residues. V lost 3 bases, J lost 12 bases, and 14 bases stayed unmatched. The CDR3 protein is CASSDPRMREGLYF. In DNA form, the CDR3 reads TGTGCCAGCAGTGATCCGCGGATGAGGGAGGGCCTGTACTTC.

This chain joins TRBV7-8 and TRBJ1-5, with D tentatively TRBD1 (5 bases). The CDR3 runs to 16 residues. V was cut by 2 bases and J by 4 bases, with 15 bases left in between. Germline V gene lookup returns CDR1 SGHVS and CDR2 FQNEAQ. The CDR3 DNA reads as TGTGCCAGCAGCTTAATTGGAGGGACCTATAATCAGCCCCAGCATTTT. This codes for CASSLIGGTYNQPQHF.

The rearrangement links TRBV28 to TRBJ2-1; 8 bases are a match to TRBD2. Germline lookup yields CDR1 MDHEN and CDR2 SYDVKM. This CDR3 has 16 residues. V trimming: 2 bases; J trimming: 4 bases; junction bases outside the gene matches: 7. CDR3 amino acids: CASSLQGRGAYNEQFF. CDR3 DNA sequence: TGTGCCAGCAGTTTACAAGGGCGGGGGGCATACAATGAGCAGTTCTTC.